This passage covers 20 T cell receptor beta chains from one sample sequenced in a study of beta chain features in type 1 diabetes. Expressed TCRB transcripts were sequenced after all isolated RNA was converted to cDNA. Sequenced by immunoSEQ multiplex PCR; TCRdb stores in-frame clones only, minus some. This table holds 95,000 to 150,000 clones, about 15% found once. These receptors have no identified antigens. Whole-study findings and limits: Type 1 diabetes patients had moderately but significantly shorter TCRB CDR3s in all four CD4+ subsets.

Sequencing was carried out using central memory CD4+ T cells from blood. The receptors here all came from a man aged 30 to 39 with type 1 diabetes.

Here the CDR3 reads CASSALYRQNIQYF. In nucleotides, the CDR3 is TGTGCCAGCAGCGCTCTGTACAGACAAAACATTCAGTACTTC. This chain joins TRBV7-2 and TRBJ2-4; D not certain. Trimming left V 5 bases short and J 5 bases short, with 13 bases between. Germline CDR1 is SGHTA and CDR2 is FQGNSA. The CDR3 is made up of 14 amino acids.

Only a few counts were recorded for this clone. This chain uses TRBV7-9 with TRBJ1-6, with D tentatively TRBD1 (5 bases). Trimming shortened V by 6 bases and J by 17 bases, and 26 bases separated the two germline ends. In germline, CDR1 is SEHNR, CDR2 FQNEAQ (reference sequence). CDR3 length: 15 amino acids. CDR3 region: CASRATTPIGHGFHF. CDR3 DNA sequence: TGTGCCAGCAGAGCAACTACGCCCATCGGACACGGCTTCCACTTT. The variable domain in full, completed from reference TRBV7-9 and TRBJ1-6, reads DTGVSQNPRHKITKRGQNVTFRCDPISEHNRLYWYRQTLGQGPEFLTYFQNEAQLEKSRLLSDRFSAERPKGSFSTLEIQRTEQGDSAMYLCASRATTPIGHGFHFGNGTRLTVT.

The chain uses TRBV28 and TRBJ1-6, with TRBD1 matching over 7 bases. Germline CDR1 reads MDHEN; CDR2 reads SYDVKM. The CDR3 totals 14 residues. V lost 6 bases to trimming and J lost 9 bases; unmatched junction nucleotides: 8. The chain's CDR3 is CASSPGQAGSPLHF. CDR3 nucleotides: TGTGCCAGCAGCCCTGGACAGGCGGGTTCACCCCTCCACTTT.

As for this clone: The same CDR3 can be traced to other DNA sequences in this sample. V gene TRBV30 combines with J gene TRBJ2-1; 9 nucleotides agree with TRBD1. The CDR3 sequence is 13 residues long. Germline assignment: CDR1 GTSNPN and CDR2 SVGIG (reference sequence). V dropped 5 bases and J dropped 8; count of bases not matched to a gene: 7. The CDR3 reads CAWALQGADEQFF. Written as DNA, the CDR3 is TGTGCCTGGGCCCTACAGGGGGCGGATGAGCAGTTCTTC. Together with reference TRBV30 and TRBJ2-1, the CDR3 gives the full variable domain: SQTIHQWPATLVQPVGSPLSLECTVEGTSNPNLYWYRQAAGRGLQLLFYSVGIGQISSEVPQNLSASRPQDRQFILSSKKLLLSDSGFYLCAWALQGADEQFFGPGTRLTVL.

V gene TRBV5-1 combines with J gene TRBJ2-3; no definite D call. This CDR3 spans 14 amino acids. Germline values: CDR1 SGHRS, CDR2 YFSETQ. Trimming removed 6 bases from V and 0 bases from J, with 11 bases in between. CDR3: CASNPGGSTDTQYF. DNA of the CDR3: TGCGCCAGCAATCCCGGTGGGAGCACAGATACGCAGTATTTT.

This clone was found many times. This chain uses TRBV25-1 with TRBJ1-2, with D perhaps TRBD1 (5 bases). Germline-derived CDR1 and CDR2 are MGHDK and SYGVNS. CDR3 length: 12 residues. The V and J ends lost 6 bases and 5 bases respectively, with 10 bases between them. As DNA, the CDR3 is TGTGCCAGCAGACAGGACGGTTATGGCTACACCTTC. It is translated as CASRQDGYGYTF.

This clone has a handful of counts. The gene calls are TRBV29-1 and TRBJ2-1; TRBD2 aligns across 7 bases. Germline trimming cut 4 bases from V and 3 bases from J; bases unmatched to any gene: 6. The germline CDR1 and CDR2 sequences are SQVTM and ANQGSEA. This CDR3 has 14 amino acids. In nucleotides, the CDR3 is TGCAGCGTTGGGGGGGGTTTGGGCTACAATGAGCAGTTCTTC. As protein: CSVGGGLGYNEQFF.

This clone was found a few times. Here the CDR3 reads CSVGTDYNSPLHF. The CDR3 nucleotides are TGCAGCGTTGGGACCGACTATAATTCACCCCTCCACTTT. The chain uses TRBV29-1 and TRBJ1-6; D call uncertain. CDR3 length: 13 residues. Germline-derived CDR1 and CDR2 are SQVTM and ANQGSEA. V was shortened by 4 bases and J by 3 bases, with 7 bases between the two germline ends.

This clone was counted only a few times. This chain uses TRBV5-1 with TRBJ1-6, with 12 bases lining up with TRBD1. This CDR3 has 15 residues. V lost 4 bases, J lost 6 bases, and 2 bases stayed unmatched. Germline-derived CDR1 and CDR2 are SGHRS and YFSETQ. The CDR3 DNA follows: TGCGCCAGCAGCGGGGACAGGGGGCGTAATTCACCCCTCCACTTT. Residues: CASSGDRGRNSPLHF.

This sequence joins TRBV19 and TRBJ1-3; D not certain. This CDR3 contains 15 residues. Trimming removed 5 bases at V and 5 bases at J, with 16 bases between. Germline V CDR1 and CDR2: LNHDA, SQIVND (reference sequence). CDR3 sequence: CASSSTTSYRNTIYF. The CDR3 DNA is TGTGCCAGTAGTTCTACAACAAGTTACCGAAACACCATATATTTT.

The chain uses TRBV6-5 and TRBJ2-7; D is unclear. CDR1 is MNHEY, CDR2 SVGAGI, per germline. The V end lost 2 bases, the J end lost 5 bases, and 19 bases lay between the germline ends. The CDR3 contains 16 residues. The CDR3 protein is CASSYTPGRVRHEQYF. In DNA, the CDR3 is TGTGCCAGCAGTTACACTCCAGGAAGGGTCCGTCACGAGCAGTACTTC.

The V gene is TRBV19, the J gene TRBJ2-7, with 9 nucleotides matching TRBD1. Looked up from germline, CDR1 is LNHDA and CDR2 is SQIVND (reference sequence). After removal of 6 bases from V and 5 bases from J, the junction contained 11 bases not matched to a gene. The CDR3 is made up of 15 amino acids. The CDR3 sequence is CASSQIGTGPHEQYF. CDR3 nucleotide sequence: TGTGCCAGTAGCCAAATCGGGACAGGGCCGCACGAGCAGTACTTC.

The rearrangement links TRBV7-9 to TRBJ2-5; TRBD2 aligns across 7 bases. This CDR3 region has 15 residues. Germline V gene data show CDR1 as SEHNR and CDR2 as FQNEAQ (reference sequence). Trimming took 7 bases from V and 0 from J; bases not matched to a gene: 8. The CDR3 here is CASTRLGGDQETQYF. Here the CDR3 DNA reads TGTGCCAGCACCCGCTTGGGAGGGGACCAAGAGACCCAGTACTTC. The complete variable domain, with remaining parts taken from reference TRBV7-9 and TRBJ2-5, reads DTGVSQNPRHKITKRGQNVTFRCDPISEHNRLYWYRQTLGQGPEFLTYFQNEAQLEKSRLLSDRFSAERPKGSFSTLEIQRTEQGDSAMYLCASTRLGGDQETQYFGPGTRLLVL.

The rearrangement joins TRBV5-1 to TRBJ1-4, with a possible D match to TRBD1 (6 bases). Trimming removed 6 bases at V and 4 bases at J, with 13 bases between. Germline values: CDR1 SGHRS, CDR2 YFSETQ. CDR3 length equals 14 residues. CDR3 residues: CASTSDSLNEKLFF. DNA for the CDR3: TGCGCCAGCACCTCGGACAGCCTTAATGAAAAACTGTTTTTT.

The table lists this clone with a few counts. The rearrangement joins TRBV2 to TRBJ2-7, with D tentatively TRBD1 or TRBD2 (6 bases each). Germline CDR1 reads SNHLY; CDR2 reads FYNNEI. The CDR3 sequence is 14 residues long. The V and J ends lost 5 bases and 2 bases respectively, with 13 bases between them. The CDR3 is CASSPRRGTYEQYF. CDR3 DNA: TGTGCCAGCAGTCCACGGAGGGGGACCTACGAGCAGTACTTC.

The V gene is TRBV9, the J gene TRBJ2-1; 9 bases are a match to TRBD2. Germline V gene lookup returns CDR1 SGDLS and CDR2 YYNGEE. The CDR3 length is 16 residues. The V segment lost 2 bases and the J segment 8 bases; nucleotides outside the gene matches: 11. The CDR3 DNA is TGTGCCAGCAGCGTCACAGGGCGGGGGGGCACGGATGAGCAGTTCTTC. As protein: CASSVTGRGGTDEQFF.

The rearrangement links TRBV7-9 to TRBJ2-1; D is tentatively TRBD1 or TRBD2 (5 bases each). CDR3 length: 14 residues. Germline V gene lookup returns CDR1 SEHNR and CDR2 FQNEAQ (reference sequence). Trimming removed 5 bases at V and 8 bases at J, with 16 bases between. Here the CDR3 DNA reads TGTGCCAGCAGCCCAGAGTGGGGGTCGTATGAGCAGTTCTTC. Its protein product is CASSPEWGSYEQFF.

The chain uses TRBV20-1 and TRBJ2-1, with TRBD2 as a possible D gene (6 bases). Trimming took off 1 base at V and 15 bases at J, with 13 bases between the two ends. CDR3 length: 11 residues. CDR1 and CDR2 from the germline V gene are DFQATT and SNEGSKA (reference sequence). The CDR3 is CSARGSLAWFF. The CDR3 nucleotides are TGCAGTGCTAGAGGGTCACTAGCTTGGTTCTTC.

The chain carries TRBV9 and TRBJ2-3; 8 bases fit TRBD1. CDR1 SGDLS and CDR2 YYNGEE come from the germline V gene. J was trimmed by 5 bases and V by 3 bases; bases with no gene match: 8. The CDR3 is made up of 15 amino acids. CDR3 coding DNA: TGTGCCAGCAGCGCCACCCCGACAGGGGTAGATACGCAGTATTTT. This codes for CASSATPTGVDTQYF.

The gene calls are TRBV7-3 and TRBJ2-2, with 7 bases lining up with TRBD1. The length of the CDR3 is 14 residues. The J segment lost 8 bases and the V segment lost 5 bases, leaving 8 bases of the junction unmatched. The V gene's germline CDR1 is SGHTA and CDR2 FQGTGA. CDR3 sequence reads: CASSLWTGSGELFF. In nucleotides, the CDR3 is TGTGCCAGCAGCCTTTGGACAGGATCAGGGGAGCTGTTTTTT.